The clone carrying this T cell receptor (beta chain) was observed a single time. Antigen: not known. Treatment in this sample: approximately nine-day PBMC culture with coronavirus spike peptide pools or control peptides (ViraFEST assay). Fresh replacement IL-2 medium substituted for half the medium on days 3 and 7. These data belong to a study of vaccination and CD4 T cells after COVID-19. Study as a whole: The convalescent group had six males, four females, seven Caucasians, two Asians, one multiracial. Researchers treated control cultures with a CEFX pool, an HIV-1 Nef pool, or no peptide. Post-COVID sampling occurred a median around 100 days after diagnosis (range 35 to 161).

The Oncomine TCR Beta short-read assay was what sequenced the DNA obtained from cultured CD4+ T cells. A single record per CDR3 protein comes from TCRdb applying MiXCR to the PCR reads. Of roughly 5,200 distinct CDR3 sequences in the sample, 25% to 35% were seen once. Germline V gives CDR1 SQVTM, CDR2 ANQGSEA. The CDR3 has 12 residues. The V end lost 4 bases, the J end lost 5 bases, and 11 bases lay between the germline ends. This receptor was identified in a human donor who had recovered from COVID-19. This specimen was CD4+ T cells from blood, cultured in vitro, taken after SARS-CoV-2 vaccination. J is TRBJ1-1 and V is TRBV29-1; no firm D call. The DNA of the CDR3 is TGCAGCGTTGGCGAGGGTTGGACTGAAGCTTTCTTT. Translating gives CSVGEGWTEAFF.